This section outlines one T cell receptor (beta chain) sequence together with its context. There is no known antigen for this receptor. No much larger clone is present one base from it, and per-base qualities are unavailable. The same CDR3 can be traced to other DNA sequences in this sample. This entry belongs to a study of T cells in lung cancer brain metastases (dated by TCRdb to the late 2010s). General notes on the study: Of the 20 patients, 15 to 17 had a history of tobacco use, with a median of around 41 pack-years. Of the 20 or so patients, 15 to 18 received no interval therapy between resection of the primary and resection of the metastasis. Median interval between primary and brain metastasis specimen acquisition was about 350 days. The study compared TCR beta CDR3 repertoires between fully resected primary non-small cell lung cancers and paired brain metastases. The cohort included about 20 patients who provided 40 or so specimens, with each patient contributing one primary lung lesion and one brain metastasis. Patients had a median age at first diagnosis of 57.5 years, with eight or nine males and fewer than twelve females. Primary and metastatic specimens both had an average DNA integrity number of around 4, with no significant difference between the two sites.

Patients had resection for either synchronous oligometastatic disease or delayed recurrence of a solitary brain metastasis. To avoid including cancers other than NSCLC, any patient with a history of multiple malignancies was excluded. Tumor areas were macrodissected from roughly 5 deparaffinized roughly 10 um unstained sections, using marked H&E slides as a guide. Every specimen was formalin-fixed and paraffin-embedded (FFPE). The AllPrep DNA/RNA FFPE Kit was used to extract genomic DNA. General findings and caveats noted by the study authors: Brain metastases contained significantly fewer unique productive clones than the paired primaries (median about 1,500 versus 4,500). Most clones were lesion-specific, with limited overlap between paired lesions (mean Morisita index about 0.25). Retrieval of the complete infiltrating T cell repertoire may have been prevented by DNA fragmentation in FFPE samples. In brain metastases, the ten most abundant clones accounted for a significantly larger fraction of the repertoire than in primaries, a finding that suggests clonal expansion. Effects of preoperative corticosteroids on T cell infiltration in brain metastases could not be controlled.

Between roughly 2.24 and 5.5 ug genomic DNA was input per sample, with paired samples receiving equal DNA input. TCR beta libraries were constructed with the immunoSEQ hsTCRbeta Kit, which uses multiplexed V and J gene primers in two PCR steps. Pooled libraries, together with positive and negative controls, were sequenced on an Illumina MiSeq with a 100-cycle paired-end protocol. As for the authors' bioinformatics: Raw data were processed by the immunoSEQ vendor into normalized, annotated TCR beta repertoire reports. Richness was defined as unique clones by nucleotide sequence, with iChao1 and Efron-Thisted estimators extrapolating total richness. To characterize and compare the paired lesions, the analysis used Pielou's evenness, Simpson's index, the proportional abundance of the top-ten clones, and the Morisita overlap index. The immuneACCESS repertoire file appears here via TCRdb, limited to in-frame rearrangements. These files lack a portion of the clones; in checked studies, under half of the deficit traces to unresolved V genes, and the cause of the others is not known. Clone size and V and J calls were adopted from that table, with D and trimming inferred from the DNA. A total of roughly 4,800 clones appear in this sample, 80% to 90% of them only once. Jointly, the top ten make up roughly 2.6% of the sample.

V is shortened by 3 bases, J by 7 bases, and the region joining them spans 16 bases. The CDR3 sequence holds 13 residues, the cysteine and phenylalanine included. The only DNA kept is the CDR3, 39 bases in frame from the first base. The germline V gene (reference sequence) sets CDR1 to GTSNPN and CDR2 to SVGIG. This TCR came from a man aged 50 to 60 with non-small cell lung cancer. Sequencing input: tumor tissue from the primary lung tumor. Per the publication, the cell subset or site label means: primary lung cancer lesion. The sequence joins TRBV30 to TRBJ2-7, with a weak D call of TRBD2 (6 bases match). The CDR3 amino acid sequence is: CAWSFGGQSEQYF. The DNA sequence is as follows: TGTGCCTGGAGCTTTGGAGGGCAAAGTGAGCAGTACTTC. Here the CDR3 is joined to the reference TRBV30 and TRBJ2-7 genes, and the full variable domain is: SQTIHQWPATLVQPVGSPLSLECTVEGTSNPNLYWYRQAAGRGLQLLFYSVGIGQISSEVPQNLSASRPQDRQFILSSKKLLLSDSGFYLCAWSFGGQSEQYFGPGTRLTVT.